A single sample gave rise to the 4 T cell receptor beta chains below, sequenced in a study of cytomegalovirus exposure and HLA in healthy donors. Primers included in the PCR were 60 Vbeta and 13 Jbeta primers. Profiled with immunoSEQ multiplex PCR; TCRdb holds only in-frame clones, not every one. The sample includes approximately 170,000 clones, about 82% seen only once; the top ten take 0.65% to 0.85%. The sample taken for sequencing was PBMCs. The source of these receptors is a female donor in good health and CMV-seronegative.

This clone appeared a few times. The CDR3 reads CASSLDGQGTNQPQHF. CDR3 sequence (DNA): TGTGCCAGCAGCTTGGATGGACAGGGGACGAATCAGCCCCAGCATTTT. The chain has TRBV7-2 and TRBJ1-5; TRBD1 matches at 9 bases. The CDR3 loop spans 16 amino acids. Trimming cost V 3 bases and J 4 bases; bases outside gene matches: 7. Germline values: CDR1 SGHTA, CDR2 FQGNSA.

Concerning this clone: The junction differs from germline at one of its ends, possibly a read error. The chain combines TRBV5-6 with TRBJ2-4, with D perhaps matching TRBD2 (6 bases). CDR1 and CDR2 from the germline V gene are SGHDT and YYEEEE. The CDR3 loop spans 16 amino acids. The chain's CDR3 is CASSPAGILAKNSQYF. DNA of the CDR3: TGTGCCAGCAGCCCGGCGGGGATTCTAGCCAAAAACAGTCAGTACTTC.

The rearrangement uses TRBV23-1 and TRBJ2-3; 7 positions agree with TRBD2. TRBV23-1 is sorted into the ORF group, with uncertain function. This CDR3 is 18 amino acids long. The trim removed 0 bases at V and 0 bases at J, leaving 9 bases unmatched. The CDR3 reads CASSQSWCGSRSTDTQYF. The DNA of the CDR3 is TGCGCCAGCAGTCAATCGTGGTGCGGGAGCCGTAGCACAGATACGCAGTATTTT.

This chain connects TRBV7-6 to TRBJ2-5; 8 bases match TRBD2. V lost 3 bases, J lost 4 bases, and 10 bases stayed unmatched. The CDR3 runs to 16 residues. In germline, CDR1 is SGHVS, CDR2 FNYEAQ. The CDR3 bases are TGTGCCAGCAGCTTGGGATTGATACGGGGGGGAGAGACCCAGTACTTC. Protein sequence: CASSLGLIRGGETQYF.